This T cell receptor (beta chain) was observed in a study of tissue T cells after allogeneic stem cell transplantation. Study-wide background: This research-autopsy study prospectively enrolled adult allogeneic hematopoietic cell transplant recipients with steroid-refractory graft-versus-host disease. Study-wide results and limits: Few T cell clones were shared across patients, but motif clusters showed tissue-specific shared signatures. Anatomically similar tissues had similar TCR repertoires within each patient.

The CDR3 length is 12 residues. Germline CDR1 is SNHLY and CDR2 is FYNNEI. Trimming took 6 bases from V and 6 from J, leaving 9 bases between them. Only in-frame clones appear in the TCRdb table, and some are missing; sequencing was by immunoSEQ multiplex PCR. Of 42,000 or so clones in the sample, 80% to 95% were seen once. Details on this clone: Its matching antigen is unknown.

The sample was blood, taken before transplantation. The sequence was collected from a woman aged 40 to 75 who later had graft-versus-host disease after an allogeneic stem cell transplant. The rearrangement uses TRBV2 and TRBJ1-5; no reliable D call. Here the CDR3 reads CASSSDVQPQHF. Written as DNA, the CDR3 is TGTGCCAGCAGCTCGGACGTTCAGCCCCAGCATTTT.